This TCR beta chain emerged from a study of cytomegalovirus exposure and HLA in healthy donors. With 2 bases clipped from V and 7 bases from J, the junction kept 6 bases outside the gene matches. The CDR3 has 14 amino acids. Germline V gene lookup returns CDR1 SGHRS and CDR2 YFSETQ. 60 Vbeta and 13 Jbeta primers were used in PCR. Method: immunoSEQ multiplex PCR; TCRdb's copy keeps in-frame clones and lacks some. The sample has about 120,000 clones, 60% to 80% seen once. This receptor was identified in a middle-aged man in good health and CMV-seropositive. This rearrangement joins TRBV5-1 to TRBJ2-1, with 7 nucleotides matching TRBD1. Input material: PBMCs. CDR3 DNA: TGCGCCAGCAGCTTATTGGGACAGCAGAATGAGCAGTTCTTC. Its protein is CASSLLGQQNEQFF.